This is a list of T cell receptor beta chains from one sample in a study of blood T cell repertoires in COVID-19. The protocol was immunoSEQ multiplex PCR, while the TCRdb copy is restricted to in-frame clones and leaves out a portion. Of a few hundred thousand clones listed, roughly 87% were seen once; the top ten hold 0.6%. Specimen: PBMCs or T cells enriched from blood (not recorded which). The receptors here all came from a man aged 18-30 years who had recovered from COVID-19. Each CDR3 is given with its conserved first and last residue. A D gene is named only where the DNA matches it firmly. Some rows have no size entry. The others give once, few or many, or a class for an expanded clone.

D	size	V	J	CDR3	DNA
-	-	TRBV15	TRBJ2-3	CATSRGPYTDTQYF	TGTGCCACCAGCAGGGGCCCATACACAGATACGCAGTATTTT
-	once	TRBV24-1	TRBJ1-2	CATSDFSSGYTF	TGTGCCACCAGTGATTTTTCCTCTGGCTACACCTTC
-	once	TRBV30	TRBJ2-3	CAWSGQDTDTQYF	TGTGCCTGGAGTGGTCAGGACACAGATACGCAGTATTTT
-	-	TRBV29-1	TRBJ2-1	CSVGRRTSYNEQFF	TGCAGCGTTGGGAGGAGAACCTCCTACAATGAGCAGTTCTTC
-	-	TRBV5-8	TRBJ2-5	CASSWRQVQETQYF	TGTGCCAGCAGCTGGAGACAGGTCCAAGAGACCCAGTACTTC
-	-	TRBV7-2	TRBJ1-5	CASSLVAWQPNQPQHF	TGTGCCAGCAGCTTAGTAGCCTGGCAACCCAATCAGCCCCAGCATTTT
-	-	TRBV7-8	TRBJ1-5	CASSLLGTKNPYQPQHF	TGTGCCAGCAGCTTATTGGGCACCAAAAACCCTTATCAGCCCCAGCATTTT
-	once	TRBV11-2	TRBJ2-7	CASSLDFGGNYEQYF	TGTGCCAGCAGCTTAGATTTCGGCGGGAACTACGAGCAGTACTTC
TRBD1	-	TRBV5-6	TRBJ2-1	CASSLSSQGVEQFF	TGTGCCAGCAGCTTATCCTCCCAGGGGGTTGAGCAGTTCTTC
-	-	TRBV14	TRBJ1-6	CASSQVEGKNSPLHF	TGTGCCAGCAGCCAAGTTGAGGGAAAGAATTCACCCCTCCACTTT
-	few	TRBV14	TRBJ2-1	CASRPSGSNEQFF	TGTGCCAGCAGACCCTCAGGGTCCAATGAGCAGTTCTTC
TRBD2	-	TRBV10-3	TRBJ2-3	CATLNSGSTDTQYF	TGTGCCACTTTAAATAGCGGGAGCACAGATACGCAGTATTTT
TRBD1	-	TRBV9	TRBJ1-4	CASSPGTGGGEKLFF	TGTGCCAGCAGCCCCGGGACAGGGGGCGGTGAAAAACTGTTTTTT
TRBD1	few	TRBV14	TRBJ2-7	CASSQDPRQGVNEQYF	TGTGCCAGCAGCCAAGACCCCCGCCAGGGGGTCAACGAGCAGTACTTC
TRBD1	once	TRBV5-5	TRBJ2-1	CASSLWTGQYNEQFF	TGTGCCAGCAGCTTGTGGACAGGGCAGTACAATGAGCAGTTCTTC
-	once	TRBV3-1/TRBV3-2	TRBJ1-2	CASSQGLKSYTF	TGTGCCAGCAGCCAAGGGCTTAAAAGCTACACCTTC
-	many	TRBV9	TRBJ1-2	CASSVAGGAGGYTF	TGTGCCAGCAGCGTAGCTGGGGGCGCGGGCGGCTACACCTTC
-	-	TRBV7-2	TRBJ1-2	CASSPQIGGGNYGYTF	TGTGCCAGCAGCCCCCAGATCGGGGGGGGGAACTATGGCTACACCTTC
-	-	TRBV30	TRBJ1-4	CAWSPLDEKLFF	TGTGCCTGGAGTCCCCTCGATGAAAAACTGTTTTTT
-	few	TRBV10-3	TRBJ2-7	CAISESAGGPYEQYF	TGTGCCATCAGTGAGTCGGCCGGAGGGCCCTACGAGCAGTACTTC
-	-	TRBV18	TRBJ1-2	CASSLQGNANYGYTF	TGTGCCAGCTCACTTCAGGGTAATGCTAACTATGGCTACACCTTC
-	-	TRBV7-9	TRBJ1-2	CASNPGANYGYTF	TGTGCCAGCAACCCCGGAGCTAACTATGGCTACACCTTC
TRBD2	-	TRBV28	TRBJ2-3	CASKGLAGGPYTQYF	TGTGCCAGCAAGGGACTAGCGGGAGGGCCTTATACGCAGTATTTT
TRBD1	-	TRBV27	TRBJ2-4	CASRPTGARLGDIQYF	TGTGCCAGCAGACCAACAGGGGCCAGACTGGGAGACATTCAGTACTTC
-	-	TRBV4-1	TRBJ2-1	CASSVRATDEQFF	TGCGCCAGCTCTGTTCGAGCGACCGATGAGCAGTTCTTC
-	-	TRBV29-1	TRBJ1-2	CSVASGTKVYGYTF	TGCAGCGTCGCCAGCGGGACAAAAGTTTATGGCTACACCTTC